This passage covers 14 T cell receptor beta chains from one sample sequenced in a study of identical twins. Each CDR3 protein is one row after TCRdb ran MiXCR on the 5' RACE reads. Here the sample spans 300,000 to 400,000 distinct CDR3 sequences, about 10% being singletons. What was sequenced was naive T cells sorted from blood. All receptors derive from a woman aged 45-65 years in good health.

In nucleotides, the CDR3 is TGCGCCAGCAGCTTGGGCCAGCGCCCGAACACCGGGGAGCTGTTTTTT. This codes for CASSLGQRPNTGELFF. This chain joins TRBV5-1 and TRBJ2-2; D is undetermined. The germline gives CDR1 SGHRS, CDR2 YFSETQ. Between the trimmed V and J ends, which lost 0 bases and 0 bases, there was a span of 9 bases. CDR3 length: 16 amino acids.

This chain connects TRBV20-1 to TRBJ2-1, with 15 bases identical to TRBD2. The CDR3 extends over 18 amino acids. CDR1 DFQATT and CDR2 SNEGSKA come from the germline V gene (reference sequence). J lost 0 bases, V lost 6 bases, and 9 bases had no gene match. CDR3 DNA sequence: TGCAGTGCCCGTTACGGACTAGCGGGAGGGCCCTCCTACAATGAGCAGTTCTTC. It is translated as CSARYGLAGGPSYNEQFF.

This clonotype showed up just a few times. The V gene is TRBV7-6, the J gene TRBJ1-2; maybe TRBD1 (5 bases). The germline CDR1 and CDR2 sequences are SGHVS and FNYEAQ. The length of the CDR3 is 15 residues. Trimming stripped 4 bases from V and 5 bases from J, with 17 bases between. This chain's CDR3 is CASSSRTRGTYGYTF. The CDR3 region has the DNA TGTGCCAGCAGCTCCCGGACACGTGGAACTTATGGCTACACCTTC.

The chain is built from TRBV21-1 and TRBJ2-1; TRBD2 was called by the table and not checked on the DNA. TRBV21-1 corresponds to a pseudogene. The CDR3 sequence is 19 residues long. The CDR3: CASSGPPREGEYRGNEQFF. CDR3 coding DNA: TGTGCCAGCAGCGGACCCCCGCGGGAGGGGGAATATAGAGGAAATGAGCAGTTCTTC.

This clonotype turned up a few times. The V and J genes are TRBV20-1 and TRBJ2-1; 8 bases agree with TRBD2. The CDR3 extends over 14 amino acids. CDR1 and CDR2 from the germline V gene are DFQATT and SNEGSKA (reference sequence). Here the CDR3 DNA reads TGCAGGGCCCAGAGCGGGAGTGGAAAGAATGAGCAGTTCTTC. This gives the protein CRAQSGSGKNEQFF.

V is TRBV3-1 and J is TRBJ2-1, with 10 bases that match TRBD2. The V gene's germline CDR1 is LGHDT and CDR2 YNNKEL (reference sequence). V was clipped by 5 bases and J by 6 bases; unmatched bases: 13. CDR3 length equals 17 residues. The CDR3 loop reads CASSSQPLAGVRNEQFF. CDR3 bases: TGTGCCAGCAGCTCTCAGCCTCTAGCGGGAGTTCGCAATGAGCAGTTCTTC.

This clonotype was recorded many times. The J gene is TRBJ2-1, the V gene TRBV12-3 or TRBV12-4, with TRBD1 matching over 9 bases. CDR3 length equals 15 residues. V lost 5 bases to trimming and J lost 5 bases; unmatched junction nucleotides: 7. The CDR3 loop is CASSPTGGLNNEQFF. The CDR3 region has the DNA TGTGCCAGCAGTCCCACAGGGGGCTTGAACAATGAGCAGTTCTTC.

The chain links TRBV20-1 to TRBJ2-1; 8 nucleotides align to TRBD2. The CDR3 is 15 amino acids. The germline V gene has CDR1 DFQATT and CDR2 SNEGSKA (reference sequence). The V gene end was trimmed by 1 base and the J gene end by 3 bases; junction bases not matched to a gene: 5. The CDR3 region is CSARAIAGSYNEQFF. Written as DNA, the CDR3 is TGCAGTGCTAGAGCTATAGCGGGGAGCTACAATGAGCAGTTCTTC.

This clonotype appeared many times. This chain connects TRBV5-1 to TRBJ1-1; D is perhaps TRBD1 (5 bases). The CDR3 extends over 17 amino acids. The germline V gene has CDR1 SGHRS and CDR2 YFSETQ. Trimming removed 4 bases from V and 1 base from J, with 20 bases in between. CDR3 nucleotide sequence: TGCGCCAGCAGCAGATTCGGGACTGGGCAAGCGAACACTGAAGCTTTCTTT. Amino acid sequence: CASSRFGTGQANTEAFF.

V and J are TRBV27 and TRBJ1-2; 8 bases are a match to TRBD1. This CDR3 is built from 16 residues. Germline V gene sequence: CDR1 MNHEY, CDR2 SMNVEV (reference sequence). V trimming: 6 bases; J trimming: 3 bases; junction bases outside the gene matches: 12. For the CDR3, the DNA is TGTGCCAGCAGGCAGGGACCAGGGGGCGCCGACTATGGCTACACCTTC. This sequence encodes CASRQGPGGADYGYTF.

This clonotype was seen more than once but under ten times. This chain links TRBV5-5 with TRBJ2-5, with unresolved D. Germline V gives CDR1 SGHKS, CDR2 YYEKEE (reference sequence). The CDR3 sequence is 16 residues long. V gave up 2 bases and J gave up 5 bases, with 19 bases separating them. Here the CDR3 DNA reads TGTGCCAGCAGCTTTATTATCGACTCAACGTGGGAGACCCAGTACTTC. This encodes CASSFIIDSTWETQYF.

The chain carries TRBV20-1 and TRBJ2-1; D remains unclear. The CDR3 consists of 13 residues. Trimming left V 1 base short and J 9 bases short, with 13 bases between. Germline CDR1 reads DFQATT; CDR2 reads SNEGSKA (reference sequence). The CDR3 nucleotides are TGCAGTGCTAGAGCTCCTCATGGCGGTGAGCAGTTCTTC. Its protein product is CSARAPHGGEQFF.

The chain couples TRBV5-1 to TRBJ2-5; no firm D call. Trimming shortened V by 4 bases and J by 5 bases, and 9 bases separated the two germline ends. This CDR3 contains 12 residues. Germline values: CDR1 SGHRS, CDR2 YFSETQ. Here the CDR3 DNA reads TGCGCCAGCAGCAAAGGATGGGAGACCCAGTACTTC. Protein: CASSKGWETQYF.

This clonotype was recorded at least ten times. The CDR3 is CASSFPGPVGANVLTF. The CDR3 DNA follows: TGTGCCAGCAGTTTCCCAGGACCCGTGGGGGCCAACGTCCTGACTTTC. The chain uses TRBV12-3 or TRBV12-4 and TRBJ2-6; D is ambiguous. With 3 bases removed from V and 4 bases from J, the gap between germline ends came to 13 bases. This CDR3 has 16 amino acids.